The rows below give T cell receptor beta chains drawn from one sample of a study of cytomegalovirus exposure and HLA in healthy donors. Produced via immunoSEQ multiplex PCR; TCRdb's table is partial and in-frame only. The table for this sample gives tens of thousands of clones. Sequencing input: PBMCs. These TCRs come from a young woman in good health and CMV-seronegative. Each CDR3 is given with its conserved first and last residue. Fields, in order: D gene, J gene, V gene, CDR3 DNA, CDR3 protein. D genes are given only for firm matches.

d_call: TRBD2
j_call: TRBJ2-1
v_call: TRBV19
cdr3_nt: TGTGCCAGTAGTGAGGCGGGAGGAGCCTACGGGGAGCAGTTCTTC
cdr3_aa: CASSEAGGAYGEQFF

d_call: TRBD2
j_call: TRBJ2-7
v_call: TRBV18
cdr3_nt: TGTGCCAGCTCACTAATTGGGACTAGCGGGGTCTACGAGCAGTACTTC
cdr3_aa: CASSLIGTSGVYEQYF

d_call: -
j_call: TRBJ2-3
v_call: TRBV28
cdr3_nt: TGTGCCAGCAGTTCCCTAACAGGGCACACAGATACGCAGTATTTT
cdr3_aa: CASSSLTGHTDTQYF

d_call: -
j_call: TRBJ1-1
v_call: TRBV6-1
cdr3_nt: TGTGCCAGCACCGAGGACTGGGAAACTGGTGAAGATTTCTTT
cdr3_aa: CASTEDWETGEDFF

d_call: -
j_call: TRBJ2-7
v_call: TRBV4-1
cdr3_nt: TGCGCCAGCAGCTCCGGGGTTACGGGCGGCTACGAGCAGTACTTC
cdr3_aa: CASSSGVTGGYEQYF

d_call: TRBD2
j_call: TRBJ2-1
v_call: TRBV19
cdr3_nt: TGTGCCAGTACCGCGGGGGACAATGAGCAGTTCTTC
cdr3_aa: CASTAGDNEQFF

d_call: -
j_call: TRBJ2-7
v_call: TRBV13
cdr3_nt: TGTGCCAGCAGCTTTCACAGAATCGACTACGAGCAGTACTTC
cdr3_aa: CASSFHRIDYEQYF

d_call: -
j_call: TRBJ1-6
v_call: TRBV18
cdr3_nt: TGTGCCAGCTCACCGAGCAGCGATTCACCCCTCCACTTT
cdr3_aa: CASSPSSDSPLHF

d_call: TRBD1
j_call: TRBJ2-7
v_call: TRBV2
cdr3_nt: TGTGCCAGCTGTGATTACGGACAGGGTGTATACGAGCAGTACTTC
cdr3_aa: CASCDYGQGVYEQYF

d_call: TRBD1
j_call: TRBJ2-7
v_call: TRBV5-1
cdr3_nt: TGCGCCAGCAGCTTTTGGACAGGGTCCTACGAGCAGTACTTC
cdr3_aa: CASSFWTGSYEQYF

d_call: -
j_call: TRBJ2-3
v_call: TRBV7-6
cdr3_nt: TGTGCCAGCAGCCCTCCCACAGATACGCAGTATTTT
cdr3_aa: CASSPPTDTQYF

d_call: TRBD1
j_call: TRBJ1-5
v_call: TRBV5-5
cdr3_nt: TGTGCCAGCAGCTCATGGACAGGGGGCGGATTAACAAGCAATCAGCCCCAGCATTTT
cdr3_aa: CASSSWTGGGLTSNQPQHF

d_call: TRBD2
j_call: TRBJ2-2
v_call: TRBV25-1
cdr3_nt: TGTGCCAGCAGTGAATATGGGCTAGCGGGAACCGGGGAGCTGTTTTTT
cdr3_aa: CASSEYGLAGTGELFF

d_call: -
j_call: TRBJ1-5
v_call: TRBV25-1
cdr3_nt: TGTGCCAGCAGTTTCGGTCCCCAGCCCCAGCATTTT
cdr3_aa: CASSFGPQPQHF

d_call: TRBD1
j_call: TRBJ1-1
v_call: TRBV19
cdr3_nt: TGTGCCAGTAGTATACAGGGGGCCGCTGAAGCTTTCTTT
cdr3_aa: CASSIQGAAEAFF

d_call: -
j_call: TRBJ2-7
v_call: TRBV6-5
cdr3_nt: TGTGCCAGCAGTTACCTCGGGGGTTCCTACGAGCAGTACTTC
cdr3_aa: CASSYLGGSYEQYF

d_call: -
j_call: TRBJ2-1
v_call: TRBV15
cdr3_nt: TGTGCCACCAGCAGAGGAAGGAGCGTAACCTACAATGAGCAGTTCTTC
cdr3_aa: CATSRGRSVTYNEQFF

d_call: TRBD1
j_call: TRBJ1-5
v_call: TRBV28
cdr3_nt: TGTGCCAGCAGGACCGGGACAGGGGGAATCGGGAGCAATCAGCCCCAGCATTTT
cdr3_aa: CASRTGTGGIGSNQPQHF

d_call: TRBD2
j_call: TRBJ2-5
v_call: TRBV5-5
cdr3_nt: TGTGCCAGCAGCTCCCGACTAGCGGGATCCCAAGAGACCCAGTACTTC
cdr3_aa: CASSSRLAGSQETQYF

d_call: -
j_call: TRBJ2-1
v_call: TRBV5-1
cdr3_nt: TGCGCCAGCAGCTTACCCCCAGGGATTGTCAATGAGCAGTTCTTC
cdr3_aa: CASSLPPGIVNEQFF

d_call: -
j_call: TRBJ2-1
v_call: TRBV18
cdr3_nt: TGTGCCAGCTCTCCCTATTCCTCCTACAATGAGCAGTTCTTC
cdr3_aa: CASSPYSSYNEQFF

d_call: -
j_call: TRBJ2-2
v_call: TRBV10-2
cdr3_nt: TGCGCCAGCAGTGAGTCTTCAGTCCGTGACGGGGAGCTGTTTTTT
cdr3_aa: CASSESSVRDGELFF

d_call: TRBD2
j_call: TRBJ2-3
v_call: TRBV29-1
cdr3_nt: TGCAGCGTTTTAGCGGGAGGGCCAGATACGCAGTATTTT
cdr3_aa: CSVLAGGPDTQYF

d_call: TRBD2
j_call: TRBJ2-7
v_call: TRBV27
cdr3_nt: TGTGCCAGCTCCCGAACCTCGACTAGCGGGAGAAAGTCCTACGAGCAGTACTTC
cdr3_aa: CASSRTSTSGRKSYEQYF

d_call: TRBD2
j_call: TRBJ2-5
v_call: TRBV5-4
cdr3_nt: TGTGCCAGCAGCCCCCCTAGCGGGGAAGAGACCCAGTACTTC
cdr3_aa: CASSPPSGEETQYF

d_call: TRBD2
j_call: TRBJ2-7
v_call: TRBV4-1
cdr3_nt: TGCGCCAGCAGCCAAGGTAGGACTAGCGGGAGTGTCGAGCAGTACTTC
cdr3_aa: CASSQGRTSGSVEQYF